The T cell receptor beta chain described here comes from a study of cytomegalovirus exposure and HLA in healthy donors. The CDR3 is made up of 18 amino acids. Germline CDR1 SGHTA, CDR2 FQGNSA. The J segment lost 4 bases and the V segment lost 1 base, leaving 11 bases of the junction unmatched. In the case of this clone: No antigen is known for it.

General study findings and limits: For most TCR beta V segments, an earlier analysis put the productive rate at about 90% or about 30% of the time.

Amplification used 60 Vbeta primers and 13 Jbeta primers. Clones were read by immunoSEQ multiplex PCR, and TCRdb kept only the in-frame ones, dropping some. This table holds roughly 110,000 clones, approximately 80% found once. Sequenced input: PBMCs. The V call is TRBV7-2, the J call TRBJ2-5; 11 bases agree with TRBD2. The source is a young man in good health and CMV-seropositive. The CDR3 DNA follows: TGTGCCAGCAGCTTAGAGGGCCTAGCGGGGGGCCGGGGAGAGACCCAGTACTTC. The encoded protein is CASSLEGLAGGRGETQYF.